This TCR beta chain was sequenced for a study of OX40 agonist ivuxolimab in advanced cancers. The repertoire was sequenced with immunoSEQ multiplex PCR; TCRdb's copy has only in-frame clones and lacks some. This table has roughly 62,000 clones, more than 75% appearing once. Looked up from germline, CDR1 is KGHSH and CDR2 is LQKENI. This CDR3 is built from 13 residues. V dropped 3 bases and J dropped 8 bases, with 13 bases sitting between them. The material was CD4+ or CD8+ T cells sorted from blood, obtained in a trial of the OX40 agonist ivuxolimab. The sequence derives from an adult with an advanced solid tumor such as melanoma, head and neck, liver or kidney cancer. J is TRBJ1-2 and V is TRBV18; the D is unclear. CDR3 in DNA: TGTGCCAGCTCACCGCGCTCTATGGAGGGCTACACCTTC. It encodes CASSPRSMEGYTF.